The 7 T cell receptor beta chains below were found in one sample sequenced in a study of vaccination effects on CD4 cells after COVID-19 (dated by TCRdb to 2022 to 2024). The library came from the immunoSEQ multiplex PCR assay. TCRdb holds this immuneACCESS table with in-frame rearrangements only. Some clones are missing; in checked studies, unresolved V genes explain under half, and the rest has no known cause. The sample table contains roughly 71,000 clones; only one count was recorded for approximately 82% of them. The top ten hold approximately 1.2% of the sample. In the ViraFEST assay, PBMC were stimulated with viral peptide pools, and TCR sequencing was then used to find antigen-specific CD4+ T cell clonotypes based on their expansion. After approximately eleven days of culture, CD4+ T cells were isolated with the EasySep CD4+ T cell isolation kit. Each participant got two doses of an mRNA SARS-CoV-2 vaccine, either BNT162b2 or mRNA-1273.

These receptors lack a known antigen. The sample consisted of CD4+ T cells from PBMCs cultured with HCoV-229E spike peptides, taken after COVID-19 vaccination. The cell subset or site label here, explained by the study, means: HCoV-229E spike overlapping peptide pool stimulation. These receptors were collected from a human donor who received a COVID-19 vaccine.

This clone was seen more than once but under ten times. The rearrangement uses TRBV30 and TRBJ1-3, with TRBD1 identical over 7 bases. The V segment lost 1 base and the J segment 4 bases; nucleotides outside the gene matches: 10. Looked up from germline, CDR1 is GTSNPN and CDR2 is SVGIG (reference sequence). This CDR3 is 16 amino acids long. CDR3 in DNA: TGTGCCTGGAGTGCTGTCGGACAGGCTGGAGGAAACACCATATATTTT. This sequence encodes CAWSAVGQAGGNTIYF.

The chain couples TRBV7-6 to TRBJ2-3; D uncertain. The V gene lost 4 bases and the J gene lost 3 bases, with 14 bases spanning the gap. Germline V CDR1 and CDR2: SGHVS, FNYEAQ. The CDR3 consists of 15 residues. The CDR3 region has the DNA TGTGCCAGCAGCTCCCGACCGGTCGGTACAGATACGCAGTATTTT. Protein sequence: CASSSRPVGTDTQYF.

The chain joins TRBV6-2 or TRBV6-3 to TRBJ1-4; TRBD1 matches 7 bases. Germline V gene sequence: CDR1 MNHEY, CDR2 SVGEGT. The V segment lost 5 bases and the J segment 10 bases; nucleotides outside the gene matches: 10. The CDR3 is made up of 14 amino acids. As DNA, the CDR3 is TGTGCCAGCAGTCAACAGGGGACCTCGGGAAAACTGTTTTTT. Protein product: CASSQQGTSGKLFF.

The J gene is TRBJ2-2, the V gene TRBV5-1; perhaps TRBD2 as D (6 bases). Trimming cost V 0 bases and J 6 bases, with 12 bases left between them. Germline lookup yields CDR1 SGHRS and CDR2 YFSETQ. The CDR3 loop spans 15 amino acids. CDR3 loop: CASSLGRERAGELFF. Here the CDR3 DNA reads TGCGCCAGCAGCTTGGGCAGGGAGCGGGCCGGGGAGCTGTTTTTT.

The chain couples TRBV7-2 to TRBJ1-1, with no clear D. CDR3 length: 15 amino acids. Germline V gene lookup returns CDR1 SGHTA and CDR2 FQGNSA. Between the trimmed V and J ends, which lost 0 bases and 4 bases, there was a span of 12 bases. In DNA form, the CDR3 reads TGTGCCAGCAGCTTAGCGTCTCCAACACCCACTGAAGCTTTCTTT. Amino acid sequence: CASSLASPTPTEAFF.

There are a few counts of this clone. The chain is built from TRBV19 and TRBJ1-5; D is ambiguous. Per germline, CDR1 LNHDA and CDR2 SQIVND (reference sequence). CDR3 size: 13 residues. Between the trimmed V and J ends, which lost 10 bases and 6 bases, there was a span of 16 bases. CDR3 region: CATREGEGQPQHF. The CDR3 nucleotides read TGTGCCACAAGGGAGGGAGAGGGTCAGCCCCAGCATTTT. Together with reference TRBV19 and TRBJ1-5, the CDR3 gives the full variable domain: DGGITQSPKYLFRKEGQNVTLSCEQNLNHDAMYWYRQDPGQGLRLIYYSQIVNDFQKGDIAEGYSVSREKKESFPLTVTSAQKNPTAFYLCATREGEGQPQHFGDGTRLSIL.

The chain combines TRBV29-1 with TRBJ2-5; D call uncertain. The V and J ends lost 0 bases and 5 bases respectively, with 7 bases between them. The CDR3 covers 12 residues. Germline V gene sequence: CDR1 SQVTM, CDR2 ANQGSEA. The CDR3 DNA follows: TGCAGCGTTGAAGAGGCGGAGGAGACCCAGTACTTC. Translation gives CSVEEAEETQYF. Drawing the rest from reference TRBV29-1 and TRBJ2-5, the complete variable domain is SAVISQKPSRDICQRGTSLTIQCQVDSQVTMMFWYRQQPGQSLTLIATANQGSEATYESGFVIDKFPISRPNLTFSTLTVSNMSPEDSSIYLCSVEEAEETQYFGPGTRLLVL.